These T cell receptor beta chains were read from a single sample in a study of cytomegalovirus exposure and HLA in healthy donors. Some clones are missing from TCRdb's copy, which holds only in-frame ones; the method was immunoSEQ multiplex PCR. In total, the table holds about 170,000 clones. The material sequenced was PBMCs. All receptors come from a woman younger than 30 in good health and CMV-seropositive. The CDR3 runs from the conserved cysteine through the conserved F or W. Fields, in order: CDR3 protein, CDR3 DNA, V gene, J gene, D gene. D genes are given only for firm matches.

CDR3: CASSRQMVNNEQFF; DNA: TGTGCCAGCAGCCGCCAGATGGTAAACAATGAGCAGTTCTTC; V: TRBV7-9; J: TRBJ2-1; D: NA
CDR3: CASSFTQGNTEAFF; DNA: TGTGCCAGCAGTTTCACTCAGGGGAACACTGAAGCTTTCTTT; V: TRBV2; J: TRBJ1-1; D: NA
CDR3: CASSQASGTANEKLFF; DNA: TGTGCCAGCAGCCAAGCATCGGGTACGGCTAATGAAAAACTGTTTTTT; V: TRBV4-2; J: TRBJ1-4; D: NA
CDR3: CASSVREGQPQHF; DNA: TGTGCCAGCAGTGTTCGGGAAGGTCAGCCCCAGCATTTT; V: TRBV6-1; J: TRBJ1-5; D: NA
CDR3: CASSSSGRGANEQFF; DNA: TGTGCCAGCAGCTCTAGCGGGAGAGGGGCCAATGAGCAGTTCTTC; V: TRBV9; J: TRBJ2-1; D: TRBD2
CDR3: CASSVGQDYGYTF; DNA: TGTGCCAGCAGCGTTGGACAGGACTATGGCTACACCTTC; V: TRBV2; J: TRBJ1-2; D: TRBD1
CDR3: CASGLSPAGGPSTDTQYF; DNA: TGTGCTAGTGGTTTGAGTCCAGCGGGAGGACCTAGCACAGATACGCAGTATTTT; V: TRBV12-5; J: TRBJ2-3; D: TRBD2
CDR3: CASSPGFSYEQYF; DNA: TGTGCCAGCAGCCCGGGTTTTTCCTACGAGCAGTACTTC; V: TRBV5-6; J: TRBJ2-7; D: NA
CDR3: CASSLSGIDQPQHF; DNA: TGTGCCAGCAGCTTGTCGGGGATAGATCAGCCCCAGCATTTT; V: TRBV11-2; J: TRBJ1-5; D: NA
CDR3: CASSADLSGGEQYF; DNA: TGTGCCAGCAGCGCCGACCTATCGGGTGGCGAGCAGTACTTC; V: TRBV5-4; J: TRBJ2-7; D: NA
CDR3: CASTSGAGGPYNEQFF; DNA: TGTGCCAGCACCTCCGGTGCGGGAGGGCCCTACAATGAGCAGTTCTTC; V: TRBV11-2; J: TRBJ2-1; D: TRBD2
CDR3: CASSVGAATYNEQFF; DNA: TGTGCCAGCAGCGTAGGAGCGGCCACCTACAATGAGCAGTTCTTC; V: TRBV9; J: TRBJ2-1; D: NA
CDR3: CASSLRTSGGGNTGELFF; DNA: TGCGCCAGCAGCCTCCGGACTAGCGGGGGGGGAAACACCGGGGAGCTGTTTTTT; V: TRBV4-3; J: TRBJ2-2; D: TRBD2
CDR3: CASSLDPAQGSQPQHF; DNA: TGCGCCAGCAGCTTGGACCCCGCACAGGGGAGCCAGCCCCAGCATTTT; V: TRBV5-1; J: TRBJ1-5; D: TRBD1
CDR3: CASSASSAEYNEQFF; DNA: TGCGCCAGCAGCGCGTCTAGCGCCGAATACAATGAGCAGTTCTTC; V: TRBV10-2; J: TRBJ2-1; D: NA
CDR3: CASSQGRWGEYNEQFF; DNA: TGTGCCAGCAGCCAAGGTCGATGGGGGGAGTACAATGAGCAGTTCTTC; V: TRBV4-2; J: TRBJ2-1; D: NA
CDR3: CASSQEGSLIGEKLFF; DNA: TGCGCCAGCAGCCAGGAGGGTTCCCTGATAGGGGAAAAACTGTTTTTT; V: TRBV4-3; J: TRBJ1-4; D: NA
CDR3: CASSLKRQGPYEQYF; DNA: TGTGCCAGCAGTTTAAAGAGACAGGGGCCCTACGAGCAGTACTTC; V: TRBV27; J: TRBJ2-7; D: TRBD1
CDR3: CASSQVTGGPTGELFF; DNA: TGTGCCAGCAGCCAAGTAACGGGGGGCCCAACCGGGGAGCTGTTTTTT; V: TRBV4-2; J: TRBJ2-2; D: NA
CDR3: CASSTENTEAFF; DNA: TGTGCCAGCAGTACAGAGAACACTGAAGCTTTCTTT; V: TRBV7-9; J: TRBJ1-1; D: NA
CDR3: CASRKHGVRENQETQYF; DNA: TGTGCCAGCAGAAAACACGGCGTAAGGGAGAACCAAGAGACCCAGTACTTC; V: TRBV11-1; J: TRBJ2-5; D: NA
CDR3: CASSGGQWRTGELFF; DNA: TGTGCCAGCAGTGGGGGACAGTGGCGCACCGGGGAGCTGTTTTTT; V: TRBV2; J: TRBJ2-2; D: TRBD1
CDR3: CASSSLRMGQAHFSGNTIYF; DNA: TGTGCCAGCAGCTCCCTCCGGATGGGACAGGCCCATTTCTCTGGAAACACCATATATTTT; V: TRBV7-8; J: TRBJ1-3; D: TRBD1
CDR3: CASSLEAGGGQPQHF; DNA: TGTGCCAGCAGCTTGGAGGCGGGGGGTGGACAGCCCCAGCATTTT; V: TRBV5-8; J: TRBJ1-5; D: NA
CDR3: CASSPGQLGGYTF; DNA: TGTGCCAGCAGCCCCGGACAGCTGGGCGGCTACACCTTC; V: TRBV11-2; J: TRBJ1-2; D: NA
CDR3: CASSLPSGQALHNYGYTF; DNA: TGTGCCAGCAGCTTGCCCTCGGGACAGGCCCTTCATAACTATGGCTACACCTTC; V: TRBV5-6; J: TRBJ1-2; D: TRBD1
CDR3: CASSTRQGSYGYTF; DNA: TGTGCCAGCAGCACAAGACAGGGGTCCTATGGCTACACCTTC; V: TRBV5-6; J: TRBJ1-2; D: TRBD1
CDR3: CASSVGSGLYEQYF; DNA: TGCGCCAGCAGTGTTGGTAGCGGGCTGTACGAGCAGTACTTC; V: TRBV10-2; J: TRBJ2-7; D: TRBD2